The entry below gives a single T cell receptor (beta chain) sequence along with its context. Its antigen is not known. Using immunoSEQ multiplex PCR, the repertoire was profiled, and TCRdb retains in-frame clones only, with some absent. The table includes 90,000 to 120,000 clones, approximately 90% detected once. The sample originates from a study of T cell responses to AZD1222 COVID-19 vaccine. Study conclusions and caveats: Within unmutated variant regions lay the reported targets of nearly half of spike-specific TCRs. Repertoires were collected only later (after the peak T cell response had occurred). The sample set comprised mostly white British donors with more females, and clonal diversity was possibly underestimated.

Trimming stripped 1 base from V and 0 bases from J, with 3 bases between. Germline V gene data show CDR1 as SNHLY and CDR2 as FYNNEI. This CDR3 has 14 amino acids. Specimen: peripheral blood, collected 28 days after the second AZD1222 dose. The TCR sequence derives from an adult who received the AZD1222 COVID-19 vaccine. The chain combines TRBV2 with TRBJ1-4; D ambiguous. DNA of the CDR3: TGTGCCAGCAGTGAAGTCGCAACTAATGAAAAACTGTTTTTT. It encodes CASSEVATNEKLFF. The variable domain in full, completed from reference TRBV2 and TRBJ1-4, reads EPEVTQTPSHQVTQMGQEVILRCVPISNHLYFYWYRQILGQKVEFLVSFYNNEISEKSEIFDDQFSVERPDGSNFTLKIRSTKLEDSAMYFCASSEVATNEKLFFGSGTQLSVL.